This is a list of T cell receptor beta chains from one sample in a study of OX40 agonist ivuxolimab in advanced cancers. Repertoires were generated with immunoSEQ multiplex PCR, while TCRdb's copy carries only in-frame clones and drops some. The table records 60,000 or so clones, 86% of them present only once. Specimen: CD4+ or CD8+ T cells sorted from blood, collected in a trial of the OX40 agonist ivuxolimab. The receptors were sampled from an adult with an advanced solid tumor such as melanoma, head and neck, liver or kidney cancer. CDR3s include the opening cysteine and the closing phenylalanine or tryptophan. The order of the fields is D gene, V gene, J gene, clone size, CDR3 DNA, CDR3 protein. A D gene is named only where the DNA matches it firmly. Rows give clone size only sometimes, using once, few, many, or a class for an expanded clone.

TRBD1	TRBV2	TRBJ1-1	NA	TGTGCCAGTAACAGGGGAATGAACACTGAAGCTTTCTTT	CASNRGMNTEAFF
TRBD1	TRBV7-9	TRBJ1-2	few	TGTGCCAGCAGCTTCGGGACAGACTATGGCTACACCTTC	CASSFGTDYGYTF
NA	TRBV11-2	TRBJ2-7	NA	TGTGCCAGCAGCCTTTACGTCGGAGGTGGCGAGCAGTACTTC	CASSLYVGGGEQYF
NA	TRBV30	TRBJ1-5	NA	TGTGCCTGGAGTCAACAGGGAGCAGCCGGCAATCAGCCCCAGCATTTT	CAWSQQGAAGNQPQHF
NA	TRBV6-5	TRBJ1-1	NA	TGTGCCAGCAGTCTCGACAGCCGCCCCTCGGCTGAAGCTTTCTTT	CASSLDSRPSAEAFF
NA	TRBV10-2	TRBJ2-7	NA	TGCGCCAGCATCTCAGCGCGGGGATCTGACTACGAGCAGTACTTC	CASISARGSDYEQYF
NA	TRBV7-9	TRBJ1-6	NA	TGTGCCAGCAGCCCCCGGCAGGGCTATAATTCACCCCTCCACTTT	CASSPRQGYNSPLHF
TRBD1	TRBV18	TRBJ2-7	NA	TGTGCCAGCTCCCCAACAGGGGTGCACGAGCAGTACTTC	CASSPTGVHEQYF
NA	TRBV5-4	TRBJ2-1	NA	TGTGCCAGCAGCTTGGGTTTTGTGGGCAGACTTACCCCGGGGACGGGGTTCTTC	CASSLGFVGRLTPGTGFF
NA	TRBV6-1	TRBJ1-1	NA	TGTGCCAGTCACCTGTCAGGGGAGCTGCCTGAAGCTTTCTTT	CASHLSGELPEAFF
NA	TRBV7-2	TRBJ1-2	NA	TGTGCCAGCAGCTTAGTTTGGGCAGACTATGGCTACACCTTC	CASSLVWADYGYTF
TRBD1	TRBV6-6	TRBJ1-1	NA	TGTGCCAGCAGCTGGACAGGGGGCACTGAAGCTTTCTTT	CASSWTGGTEAFF
NA	TRBV15	TRBJ1-1	NA	TGTGCCACCAGCAGAAGAGGGGTCCCAAACACTGAAGCTTTCTTT	CATSRRGVPNTEAFF
TRBD1	TRBV5-8	TRBJ1-5	NA	TGTGCCAGCAGCTTGGGGACAGGGGTGGGTCAGCCCCAGCATTTT	CASSLGTGVGQPQHF
NA	TRBV6-1	TRBJ1-6	NA	TGTGCCAGCAGGGACTACAGCTCCTATAATTCACCCCTCCACTTT	CASRDYSSYNSPLHF
TRBD1	TRBV5-1	TRBJ1-5	NA	TGCGCCAGCAGCTTGGGAGGACAGGCTCATCAGCCCCAGCATTTT	CASSLGGQAHQPQHF
NA	TRBV5-1	TRBJ1-1	NA	TGCGCCAGCAGCCATACTTCGAGGGGCGCCTACACTGAAGCTTTCTTT	CASSHTSRGAYTEAFF
TRBD1	TRBV7-9	TRBJ2-7	NA	TGTGCCAGCGGCCAGGACAGGGGAACCCACGAGCAGTACTTC	CASGQDRGTHEQYF
NA	TRBV25-1	TRBJ1-1	NA	TGTGCCAGCAGTGCCTGGGAAACTAACAGCGGAACTGAAGCTTTCTTT	CASSAWETNSGTEAFF
NA	TRBV7-2	TRBJ1-1	NA	TGTGCCAGCAGCCCGACGGCCTCTCAAGCGACTTTCTTT	CASSPTASQATFF
TRBD2	TRBV11-2	TRBJ2-7	once	TGTGCCAGCAGCGGCAGACTAGCGGGGGGAGCCTACGAGCAGTACTTC	CASSGRLAGGAYEQYF
NA	TRBV5-1	TRBJ1-4	NA	TGCGCCAGCCGTCCGGGAGTCAATGAAAAACTGTTTTTT	CASRPGVNEKLFF
NA	TRBV6-5	TRBJ1-1	NA	TGTGCCAGCAGTTACCAAAACTCTCCCGGGACTGAAGCTTTCTTT	CASSYQNSPGTEAFF
TRBD1	TRBV11-3	TRBJ2-2	NA	TGTGCCAGCAGCTTAGACCAGGGGGACACCGGGGAGCTGTTTTTT	CASSLDQGDTGELFF
NA	TRBV29-1	TRBJ1-1	NA	TGCAGCGCCCGGACAGTCTACACTGAAGCTTTCTTT	CSARTVYTEAFF
NA	TRBV5-6	TRBJ2-7	NA	TGTGCCAGCAGCTTGCCCGGCTACGAGCAGTACTTC	CASSLPGYEQYF
NA	TRBV11-1	TRBJ1-2	NA	TGTGCCAGCAGCTTAGTTTCAGGGGCTAACTATGGCTACACCTTC	CASSLVSGANYGYTF
TRBD1	TRBV19	TRBJ1-1	NA	TGTGCCAGTACCCTTAGGAGCGCCAGGGACACAGCAGGGGGGGTTAACACTGAAGCTTTCTTT	CASTLRSARDTAGGVNTEAFF
TRBD1	TRBV5-4	TRBJ2-2	NA	TGTGCCAGCAGCTCGACAGGGATCCCCAACACCGGGGAGCTGTTTTTT	CASSSTGIPNTGELFF
TRBD1	TRBV6-6	TRBJ1-6	NA	TGTGCCAGCAGTTACTCCGGACAGGGTGATTCACCCCTCCACTTT	CASSYSGQGDSPLHF
NA	TRBV11-2	TRBJ1-5	NA	TGTGCCAGCAGCTTAGGGGCAGGGAGCAATCAGCCCCAGCATTTT	CASSLGAGSNQPQHF
NA	TRBV15	TRBJ2-5	NA	TGTGCCACCAGCAGAGGAGGGATGGAGACCCAGTACTTC	CATSRGGMETQYF
NA	TRBV27	TRBJ1-6	NA	TGTGCCAGCAGTTGGGACGGACGCTCCTATAATTCACCCCTCCACTTT	CASSWDGRSYNSPLHF
NA	TRBV5-6	TRBJ1-1	NA	TGTGCCAGCAGCAGGTACACTGAAGCTTTCTTT	CASSRYTEAFF
NA	TRBV5-1	TRBJ2-1	NA	TGCGCCAGCAGCTTCCAGGGCTCCTACAGTGAGCAGTTCTTC	CASSFQGSYSEQFF
NA	TRBV7-2	TRBJ2-3	once	TGTGCCAGCAGTGGTAACGGGGGACACAACACAGATACGCAGTATTTT	CASSGNGGHNTDTQYF
TRBD1	TRBV29-1	TRBJ1-2	NA	TGCAGCGCCGGAACGGGACAGGGGAACTATGGCTACACCTTC	CSAGTGQGNYGYTF
TRBD1	TRBV4-1	TRBJ1-4	few	TGCGCCAGCAGCCAGGACAGGGGACGAGGCGAAAAACTGTTTTTT	CASSQDRGRGEKLFF
TRBD1	TRBV5-1	TRBJ1-3	NA	TGCGCCAGCAGCCCGGGACAGGGGGCACAATCTGGAAACACCATATATTTT	CASSPGQGAQSGNTIYF
TRBD2	TRBV10-3	TRBJ2-3	NA	TGTGCCATCAGTGGCAGTCTAGCGGGGGGGGGAGATACGCAGTATTTT	CAISGSLAGGGDTQYF
NA	TRBV14	TRBJ2-1	medium-sized	TGTGCCAGCAGCCCGGCCGGGGTTCTTACCTCCAATGAGCAGTTCTTC	CASSPAGVLTSNEQFF
NA	TRBV7-9	TRBJ2-5	once	TGTGCCAGCAGTAACCAACTAGCAGGGCAAGAGACCCAGTACTTC	CASSNQLAGQETQYF
TRBD1	TRBV6-1	TRBJ2-3	NA	TGTGCCAGCAGTGGACAGGGAATTGCAGATACGCAGTATTTT	CASSGQGIADTQYF
NA	TRBV6-5	TRBJ1-5	NA	TGTGCCAGCAGTTACTCAGTTTCTGGCAATCAGCCCCAGCATTTT	CASSYSVSGNQPQHF
NA	TRBV19	TRBJ1-4	NA	TGTGCCAGTAAAAAGGAGGCCAAACTGTTTTTT	CASKKEAKLFF
NA	TRBV23-1	TRBJ2-7	NA	TGCGCCAGCAGTCACAAAAACTGTCACAGGGCGGGATACGAGCAGTACTTC	CASSHKNCHRAGYEQYF
TRBD1	TRBV4-1	TRBJ2-2	NA	TGCGCCAGCAGCCTAAGGGGGCCCGACACCGGGGAGCTGTTTTTT	CASSLRGPDTGELFF
TRBD2	TRBV29-1	TRBJ2-5	NA	TGCAGCGTTGCCGGGACTAGCGGGGGGGTGGTGGAGACCCAGTACTTC	CSVAGTSGGVVETQYF
NA	TRBV6-1	TRBJ2-3	NA	TGTGCCAGCAGTCTAAGCGGGTTCACAGATACGCAGTATTTT	CASSLSGFTDTQYF
NA	TRBV19	TRBJ1-4	NA	TGTGCCAGTAGTAGACAGTCGGGGGCCAATGAAAAACTGTTTTTT	CASSRQSGANEKLFF
NA	TRBV5-1	TRBJ1-5	NA	TGCGCCAGCAGCTTGTTCGGGGGCGGGCAGCCCCAGCATTTT	CASSLFGGGQPQHF
NA	TRBV5-1	TRBJ1-6	NA	TGCGCCAGCAGCTTGGGTGACAGGCATTCACCCCTCCACTTT	CASSLGDRHSPLHF
NA	TRBV7-2	TRBJ1-2	NA	TGTGCCAGCAGCCTAAGGCCCGGCCGGGCTTATGGCTACACCTTC	CASSLRPGRAYGYTF
TRBD1	TRBV7-9	TRBJ1-2	few	TGTGCCAGCAGCCGGACAGGGGACTATGGCTACACCTTC	CASSRTGDYGYTF
TRBD1	TRBV29-1	TRBJ1-2	NA	TGCAGCGTTGTGGGACAGGGACCGTGGGGCTACACCTTC	CSVVGQGPWGYTF
NA	TRBV11-1	TRBJ2-3	once	TGTGCCAGCAGCTTAGACCGCTCGGGAGATACGCAGTATTTT	CASSLDRSGDTQYF
NA	TRBV2	TRBJ2-6	NA	TGTGCCAGCAGAAGAGACGGAGTAGGTTTCTCTGGGGCCAACGTCCTGACTTTC	CASRRDGVGFSGANVLTF
NA	TRBV6-5	TRBJ1-6	NA	TGTGCCAGCAGTTACGGGGGGGCGCGGGATAATTCACCCCTCCACTTT	CASSYGGARDNSPLHF
NA	TRBV27	TRBJ1-1	NA	TGTGCCAGCGCCGCGCAGGGGCGGGCTGAAGCTTTCTTT	CASAAQGRAEAFF